The 19 T cell receptor beta chains reported below all come from one sample, sequenced in a study of beta chain features in type 1 diabetes. Study-level findings and limits: Patients with Type 1 diabetes showed moderately but significantly shorter TCRB CDR3s in all four CD4+ subsets.

Antigens for these TCRs are unknown. Since all of the isolated RNA was reverse transcribed, expressed TCRB transcripts were what got sequenced. TCRdb's table, derived via immunoSEQ multiplex PCR, lists solely in-frame clones and lacks some. This table holds fewer than 300,000 clones, 11% found once. The sequencing sample was made of naive CD4+ T cells from blood. Receptors were obtained from a man younger than 40 with type 1 diabetes.

The chain combines TRBV18 with TRBJ1-2; D is possibly TRBD1 (6 bases). The CDR3 sequence is 14 residues long. Looked up from germline, CDR1 is KGHSH and CDR2 is LQKENI. The V and J ends lost 4 bases and 0 bases respectively, with 9 bases between them. The CDR3 DNA reads TGTGCCAGCTCACTCGGACAGACTAACTATGGCTACACCTTC. Translation gives CASSLGQTNYGYTF. Full variable domain (remainder filled in from reference TRBV18 and TRBJ1-2): NAGVMQNPRHLVRRRGQEARLRCSPMKGHSHVYWYRQLPEEGLKFMVYLQKENIIDESGMPKERFSAEFPKEGPSILRIQQVVRGDSAAYFCASSLGQTNYGYTFGSGTRLTVV.

The chain employs TRBV7-3 and TRBJ2-1; possible D gene TRBD2, 5 bases. Germline V gene lookup returns CDR1 SGHTA and CDR2 FQGTGA. V lost 3 bases to trimming and J lost 3 bases, with 12 bases between them. This CDR3 comprises 15 residues. The CDR3 loop reads CASSFGNGVYNEQFF. The CDR3, as DNA: TGTGCCAGCAGCTTCGGGAACGGGGTCTACAATGAGCAGTTCTTC.

The CDR3 DNA reads as TGTGCCAGCAGAAACGGCGGCCTAGCCAAAAACATTCAGTACTTC. This encodes CASRNGGLAKNIQYF. This chain links TRBV6-1 with TRBJ2-4; no firm D call. The CDR3 length is 15 residues. Germline values: CDR1 MNHNS, CDR2 SASEGT. The V and J ends lost 6 bases and 0 bases respectively, with 12 bases between them.

This clone was found a few times. This chain connects TRBV14 to TRBJ1-6; TRBD1 is a possible D gene (5 bases). The germline CDR1 and CDR2 sequences are SGHDN and FVKESK. Trimming stripped 0 bases from V and 9 bases from J, with 12 bases between. The CDR3 sequence is 15 residues long. The CDR3 reads CASSQDWGSPSPLHF. As DNA, the CDR3 is TGTGCCAGCAGCCAAGACTGGGGCTCACCTTCACCCCTCCACTTT.

The chain links TRBV7-2 to TRBJ2-7; possibly TRBD1 for D (5 bases). The CDR3 is 13 amino acids. Germline V gives CDR1 SGHTA, CDR2 FQGNSA. Between the trimmed V and J ends, which lost 7 bases and 4 bases, there was a span of 14 bases. Here the CDR3 reads CASIPPGKYEQYF. The CDR3 DNA follows: TGTGCCAGCATCCCGCCAGGGAAATACGAGCAGTACTTC.

This clone was counted between two and nine times. The V call is TRBV6-1, the J call TRBJ1-6; D is possibly TRBD1 (5 bases). Germline lookup yields CDR1 MNHNS and CDR2 SASEGT. Trimming left V 1 base short and J 6 bases short, with 7 bases between. This CDR3 region has 14 residues. For the CDR3, the DNA is TGTGCCAGCAGTGAAGTCCAGGGTAATTCACCCCTCCACTTT. It codes for CASSEVQGNSPLHF.

The chain employs TRBV7-9 and TRBJ1-1; the match to TRBD1 covers 9 bases. The germline gives CDR1 SEHNR, CDR2 FQNEAQ (reference sequence). This CDR3 contains 14 residues. Losses at the gene ends were 2 bases for V and 8 bases for J; bases not matched to a gene: 6. The CDR3 here is CASSLTGTGSEAFF. The DNA for the CDR3 is TGTGCCAGCAGCTTAACTGGGACAGGGTCCGAAGCTTTCTTT.

The rearrangement uses TRBV9 and TRBJ1-2, with D hard to call. V lost 4 bases and J lost 2, with 15 bases in between. CDR1 is SGDLS and CDR2 is YYNGEE in the germline V gene. This CDR3 has 15 amino acids. The CDR3 bases are TGTGCCAGCAGCATAGCTACGGCGGGGAACTATGGCTACACCTTC. Translated, it gives CASSIATAGNYGYTF.

This clone was observed a few times. V gene TRBV5-1 combines with J gene TRBJ2-5; D ambiguous. This CDR3 has 14 amino acids. Germline CDR1 and CDR2: SGHRS and YFSETQ. Between the trimmed V and J ends, which lost 0 bases and 7 bases, there was a span of 13 bases. CDR3 bases: TGCGCCAGCAGCTTGGCCCGTCTCGGCGGGACCCAGTACTTC. Amino acids: CASSLARLGGTQYF.

Written as DNA, the CDR3 is TGTGCCAGCAGCCAAGATGCCCAGCGGGGGAACAATGAGCAGTTCTTC. The encoded protein is CASSQDAQRGNNEQFF. The chain is built from TRBV4-2 and TRBJ2-1, with 8 nucleotides matching TRBD2. The CDR3 has 16 residues. J was trimmed by 5 bases and V by 0 bases; bases with no gene match: 6. Per the germline V gene, CDR1 is LGHNA and CDR2 is YNFKEQ.

About this clone: The final CDR3 position lacks the conserved phenylalanine or tryptophan, pointing to a likely read error. The limits of the CDR3 on the DNA are not certain, so only TCRdb's listed CDR3 is given. The chain uses TRBV28 and TRBJ1-2; TRBD1 reflects the table's D call only, with no check against the DNA. Looked up from germline, CDR1 is MDHEN and CDR2 is SYDVKM. The CDR3 length equals 11 residues, ends included. The CDR3 spells CASSGTGVFFL.

The chain is built from TRBV7-2 and TRBJ1-1; tentative D call: TRBD1 (5 bases). Germline V gene data show CDR1 as SGHTA and CDR2 as FQGNSA. The CDR3 consists of 14 residues. V dropped 4 bases and J dropped 4 bases, with 13 bases sitting between them. Here the CDR3 reads CASSWAGMGTEAFF. In DNA, the CDR3 is TGTGCCAGCAGCTGGGCAGGGATGGGCACTGAAGCTTTCTTT.

This clone was seen more than once but under ten times. The chain joins TRBV7-9 to TRBJ1-1, with D uncertain. The CDR3 length is 12 residues. Per germline, CDR1 SEHNR and CDR2 FQNEAQ (reference sequence). Trimming pared 3 bases from V and 2 bases from J, leaving 4 bases between. The CDR3 coding sequence is TGTGCCAGCAGCTTCTCTAACACTGAAGCTTTCTTT. Translating gives CASSFSNTEAFF.

The genes are TRBV10-2 and TRBJ2-2, with a possible D match to TRBD1 (5 bases). V was clipped by 6 bases and J by 5 bases, with 10 bases between them. The length of the CDR3 is 13 residues. Germline-derived CDR1 and CDR2 are WSHSY and SAAADI. CDR3 sequence: CASRATGTGELFF. The DNA of the CDR3 is TGCGCCAGCAGGGCAACAGGTACCGGGGAGCTGTTTTTT.

The chain employs TRBV9 and TRBJ2-3, with D unclear. Looked up from germline, CDR1 is SGDLS and CDR2 is YYNGEE. This CDR3 is 15 amino acids long. The V end lost 0 bases, the J end lost 6 bases, and 14 bases lay between the germline ends. CDR3 in DNA: TGTGCCAGCAGCGTAGCTTCCGAGCCGTCGGATACGCAGTATTTT. Its translation: CASSVASEPSDTQYF.

This clone was recorded a few times. The chain joins TRBV5-1 to TRBJ2-3; 11 nucleotides line up with TRBD2. V shed 4 bases and J 2 bases; nucleotides not matched to a gene: 6. CDR3 length: 16 residues. The germline gives CDR1 SGHRS, CDR2 YFSETQ. CDR3 loop: CASSAGLAGSTDTQYF. Here the CDR3 DNA reads TGCGCCAGCAGCGCCGGACTAGCGGGTTCCACAGATACGCAGTATTTT.

This clone was counted only a few times. One end of the junction fails to match germline, which may point to a read error. The sample contains more than one DNA sequence encoding this CDR3. V gene TRBV7-7 combines with J gene TRBJ1-1; a weak D match, TRBD1 (5 bases). The CDR3 contains 13 residues. Germline loops: CDR1 SSHAT, CDR2 FNYEAQ (reference sequence). The CDR3 DNA is TGTGCTAGCAGCCTTGACAGGAACACTGAAGCTTTCTTT. Its translation is CASSLDRNTEAFF.

This clone was detected only a few times. The chain is built from TRBV30 and TRBJ1-4; no clear D. V was cut by 3 bases and J by 8 bases, with 13 bases left in between. This CDR3 spans 13 amino acids. Germline assignment: CDR1 GTSNPN and CDR2 SVGIG (reference sequence). The CDR3 DNA sequence: TGTGCCTGGAGCCCAGCGGGATACGAAAAACTGTTTTTT. Protein sequence: CAWSPAGYEKLFF.

This clone was seen only a few times. This CDR3 is CASSLIGGYEQYF. DNA of the CDR3: TGTGCCAGCAGCTTAATAGGGGGATACGAGCAGTACTTC. The gene calls are TRBV7-2 and TRBJ2-7; TRBD1 is a possible D gene (6 bases). Germline V gives CDR1 SGHTA, CDR2 FQGNSA. There are 13 residues in the CDR3. V lost 2 bases and J 4 bases, leaving 9 bases between the germline ends.